These T cell receptor beta chains were read from a single sample in a study of patients and donors after allogeneic stem cell transplantation. TCRdb reanalysed the RT-PCR reads using MiXCR and keeps one entry per CDR3 protein. The sample holds about a million distinct CDR3 sequences, 18% seen once. Source material: blood, either unsorted or a sorted T cell fraction (not recorded which). The receptors were gathered from a human donor who was either an allogeneic HSCT recipient or a stem cell or donor lymphocyte infusion donor (not recorded which). It is not recorded whose cells these are; they may come from a transplant donor. Both conserved end residues are part of each CDR3. D genes are given only for firm matches. Clone size is not always given. Where it is, it says once, few, many or a class for expanded clones.

v_gene	j_gene	d_gene	abundance	CDR3nt	CDR3aa
TRBV9	TRBJ1-5	TRBD1	many	TGTGCCAGCAGCCAGGGGGTATTCGGGGACTCCAATCAGCCCCAGCATTTT	CASSQGVFGDSNQPQHF
TRBV20-1	TRBJ1-5	-	few	TGCAGTGCTAGACTGGACAATAGCAATCAGCCCCAGCATTTT	CSARLDNSNQPQHF
TRBV15	TRBJ1-2	-	-	TGTGCCACCAGCAGAGCCGGGCGCGGCTACACCTTC	CATSRAGRGYTF
TRBV29-1	TRBJ1-1	-	-	TGCAGCGTTTCGGGGCTGGGAACTGAAGCTTTCTTT	CSVSGLGTEAFF
TRBV5-5	TRBJ2-1	TRBD2	-	TGTGCCAGCAGCTCGGTTTCCACTAGCGGGGGCTACAATGAGCAGTTCTTC	CASSSVSTSGGYNEQFF
TRBV5-1	TRBJ2-2	-	-	TGCGCCAGCGGCGCGGGCGCGGCCACCGGGGAGCTGTTTTTT	CASGAGAATGELFF
TRBV29-1	TRBJ2-3	-	-	TGCAGCGCCCTGGTGAGGGCAGGGACAGATACGCAGTATTTT	CSALVRAGTDTQYF
TRBV9	TRBJ1-5	TRBD1	few	TGTGCCAGCAGCGCGTACGGGACAGATCAGCCCCAGCATTTT	CASSAYGTDQPQHF
TRBV5-1	TRBJ2-5	-	many	TGTGCCAGCTCCCGGCAAGGAGAAGAGACCCAGTACTTC	CASSRQGEETQYF
TRBV14	TRBJ1-1	-	few	TGTGCCAGCAGTCGTGACCTGAAGAACACTGAAGCTTTCTTT	CASSRDLKNTEAFF
TRBV29-1	TRBJ2-3	-	few	TGCAGCGTTGAAGCGGGACTCGGCACAGATACGCAGTATTTT	CSVEAGLGTDTQYF
TRBV6-2/TRBV6-3	TRBJ1-1	-	-	TGTGCCAGCAGTTACAGCCCAGGAGTGAACACTGAAGCTTTCTTT	CASSYSPGVNTEAFF
TRBV6-2/TRBV6-3	TRBJ2-3	TRBD2	few	TGTGCCAGCAGTGAGCGGGGCACGCAGTATTTT	CASSERGTQYF
TRBV27	TRBJ2-6	-	few	TGTGCCAGCAGCTTCGGGGAGTCCAACGTCCTGACTTTC	CASSFGESNVLTF
TRBV29-1	TRBJ1-2	-	many	TGCAGCGTCGGGGGAGACTATGGCTACACCTTC	CSVGGDYGYTF
TRBV15	TRBJ1-5	-	-	TGTGCCACCAGCAAAGTCCTAGAAGATAGCAATCAGCCCCAGCATTTT	CATSKVLEDSNQPQHF
TRBV20-1	TRBJ1-6	-	-	TGCAGTGCTAATAAGGGGGGAGGGCTCCACTTT	CSANKGGGLHF
TRBV12-3/TRBV12-4	TRBJ2-3	-	-	TGTGCCAGCAGTTTCCGGACTCTACGAAGCACAGATACGCAGTATTTT	CASSFRTLRSTDTQYF
TRBV6-2/TRBV6-3	TRBJ2-3	-	few	TGTGCCAGCAGTTCCCACTCGGGTGGCGGCACAGATACGCAGTATTTT	CASSSHSGGGTDTQYF
TRBV27	TRBJ1-2	TRBD1	-	TGTGCCAGCAGTTTGACCGGGACAGGCTATGGCTACACCTTC	CASSLTGTGYGYTF
TRBV12-3/TRBV12-4	TRBJ2-2	TRBD1	-	TGTGCCAGCAGTTTGAGTCAGTTGAGGGACAGGGCCGTGCACACCGGGGAGCTGTTTTTT	CASSLSQLRDRAVHTGELFF
TRBV2	TRBJ1-1	-	few	TGTGCCAGCAGTGCAGGGGAGAACACTGAAGCTTTCTTT	CASSAGENTEAFF
TRBV21-1	TRBJ1-6	-	-	TGTGCCAGCGCAACGGTCGGGGCGTATTCACCCCTCCACTTT	CASATVGAYSPLHF
TRBV20-1	TRBJ2-5	TRBD2	-	TGCAGTGCGACGAACGCCGGGACTAGCGGGGGGGCCCAAGAGACCCAGTACTTC	CSATNAGTSGGAQETQYF
TRBV12-3/TRBV12-4	TRBJ2-1	-	-	TGTGCCAGCAGTTTCGAAACGGGGACATACAATGAGCAGTTCTTC	CASSFETGTYNEQFF
TRBV5-5	TRBJ2-5	TRBD2	few	TGTGCCAGCAGCTCCGCTAGCGGGGGGGGCCAAGAGACCCAGTACTTC	CASSSASGGGQETQYF
TRBV7-6	TRBJ2-7	TRBD2	-	TGTGCCAGCAGCTTAGGGGGACTAGCGTCCCTTTACGAGCAGTACTTC	CASSLGGLASLYEQYF
TRBV27	TRBJ2-7	-	few	TGTGCCAGCAGTTACACCTACAACGGGATTTCCTACGAGCAGTACTTC	CASSYTYNGISYEQYF
TRBV12-3/TRBV12-4	TRBJ2-2	-	few	TGTGCCAGCATGTCACTAGGCTTCACCGGGGAGCTGTTTTTT	CASMSLGFTGELFF
TRBV6-2/TRBV6-3	TRBJ2-1	-	-	TGTGCCAGCAGTTACCTCTCCAGCTCCTACAATGAGCAGTTCTTC	CASSYLSSSYNEQFF
TRBV4-1	TRBJ1-2	TRBD1	-	TGCGCCAGCAGCCACGGACAGGAGGGAAAATATGGCTACACCTTC	CASSHGQEGKYGYTF
TRBV24-1	TRBJ2-1	-	-	TGTGCCACCAGTGATTTGACTAGTTTTTCCTACAATGAGCAGTTCTTC	CATSDLTSFSYNEQFF
TRBV5-1	TRBJ2-5	-	few	TGCGCCAGCAGCTCCCGGGCCACGGAGACCCAGTACTTC	CASSSRATETQYF
TRBV10-2	TRBJ2-3	-	many	TGCGCCAGCAGTGTGATAGCGGGCACAGATACGCAGTATTTT	CASSVIAGTDTQYF
TRBV6-1	TRBJ2-3	-	-	TGTGCCAGCAGCCCGGGGGGCCCGTTTAAAATGGATACGCAGTATTTT	CASSPGGPFKMDTQYF
TRBV6-1	TRBJ2-3	TRBD2	few	TGTGCCAGCAGTCCGGGGGGAGGCGCAGATACGCAGTATTTT	CASSPGGGADTQYF
TRBV12-3/TRBV12-4	TRBJ2-2	-	many	TGTGCCAGCAGTTTAAGAGCTGACACCGGGGAGCTGTTTTTT	CASSLRADTGELFF
TRBV24-1	TRBJ2-3	-	-	TGTGCCACCAGTGATTTTAGCGGTCCCACAGATACGCAGTATTTT	CATSDFSGPTDTQYF
TRBV20-1	TRBJ2-1	-	-	TGCAGTGCTAGAGAAGGGGTCCCCAATGAGCAGTTCTTC	CSAREGVPNEQFF
TRBV6-1	TRBJ2-7	TRBD1	-	TGTGCCAGCATCCGGACAGGGCGGGCCTACGAGCAGTACTTC	CASIRTGRAYEQYF
TRBV24-1	TRBJ1-3	TRBD1	-	TGTGCCACCAGTGGTGGACAGGGAATTGGAAACACCATATATTTT	CATSGGQGIGNTIYF
TRBV10-3	TRBJ2-7	-	few	TGTGCCATCAGTGAGCCCGACAGTGCCTATCAAGAGCAGTACTTC	CAISEPDSAYQEQYF
TRBV6-2/TRBV6-3	TRBJ1-5	-	-	TGTGCCAGCACGCGACAGCCCTACAATCAGCCCCAGCATTTT	CASTRQPYNQPQHF
TRBV12-3/TRBV12-4	TRBJ2-3	-	-	TGTGCCAGCAGTTGGGAGGGGGGAAGGACAGATACGCAGTATTTT	CASSWEGGRTDTQYF
TRBV29-1	TRBJ2-1	-	many	TGCAGCGTTAGGAGTTCCTCCTACAATGAGCAGTTCTTC	CSVRSSSYNEQFF
TRBV6-1	TRBJ2-1	TRBD2	-	TGTGCCAGCAGCCGACGGTGGGGGGGGGATGAGCAGTTCTTC	CASSRRWGGDEQFF
TRBV12-3/TRBV12-4	TRBJ2-1	TRBD1	-	TGTGCCAGCAGCCCACAGGGGACGCCGAAGTTCTTC	CASSPQGTPKFF
TRBV3-1	TRBJ2-3	TRBD2	-	TGTGCCAGCAGCCAAGTCCGGAGGACTAGCGGGACCACAGATACGCAGTATTTT	CASSQVRRTSGTTDTQYF
TRBV12-5	TRBJ2-3	TRBD2	-	TGTGCTAGTGGGCGGGGGGGAGCAGATACGCAGTATTTT	CASGRGGADTQYF
TRBV27	TRBJ2-3	TRBD1	many	TGTGCCAGCAAACAGGGACAGGGCCTCACAGATACGCAGTATTTT	CASKQGQGLTDTQYF
TRBV2	TRBJ1-5	-	-	TGTGCCAGCAGTGGGGTTTTTGGTCAGCCCCAGCATTTT	CASSGVFGQPQHF
TRBV6-2/TRBV6-3	TRBJ2-7	-	-	TGTGCCAGCAGTTACCTGGAATGGGGTTCCTACGAGCAGTACTTC	CASSYLEWGSYEQYF
TRBV12-3/TRBV12-4	TRBJ2-2	TRBD1	few	TGTGCCAGCAGAGGACAGGGGATCCTTCTCAACACCGGGGAGCTGTTTTTT	CASRGQGILLNTGELFF
TRBV6-1	TRBJ2-7	TRBD1	-	TGTGCCAGCACCGAAACTGGACAGGGGACCTACGAGCAGTACTTC	CASTETGQGTYEQYF
TRBV6-5	TRBJ2-1	-	-	TGTGCCAGCACTAATTCCAATGAGCAGTTCTTC	CASTNSNEQFF